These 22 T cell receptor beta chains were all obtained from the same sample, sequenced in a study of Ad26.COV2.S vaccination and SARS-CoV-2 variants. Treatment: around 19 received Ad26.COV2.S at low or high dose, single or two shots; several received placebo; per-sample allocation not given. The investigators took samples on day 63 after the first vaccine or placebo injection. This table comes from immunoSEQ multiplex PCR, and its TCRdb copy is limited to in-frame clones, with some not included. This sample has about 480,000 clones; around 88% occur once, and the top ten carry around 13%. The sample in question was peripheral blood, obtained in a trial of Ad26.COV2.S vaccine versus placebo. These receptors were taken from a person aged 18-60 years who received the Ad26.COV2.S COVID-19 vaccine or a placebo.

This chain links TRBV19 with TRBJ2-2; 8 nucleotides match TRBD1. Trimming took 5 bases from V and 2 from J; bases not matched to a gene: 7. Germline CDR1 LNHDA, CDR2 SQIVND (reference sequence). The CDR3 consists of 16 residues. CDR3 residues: CASSVTGGSNTGELFF. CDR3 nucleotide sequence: TGTGCCAGTAGTGTCACAGGGGGATCAAACACCGGGGAGCTGTTTTTT.

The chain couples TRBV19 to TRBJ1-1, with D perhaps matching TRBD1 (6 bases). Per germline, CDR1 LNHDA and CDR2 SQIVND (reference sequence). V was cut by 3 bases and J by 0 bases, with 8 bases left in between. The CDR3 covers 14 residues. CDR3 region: CASSITGMNTEAFF. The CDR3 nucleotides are TGTGCCAGTAGTATCACAGGGATGAACACTGAAGCTTTCTTT.

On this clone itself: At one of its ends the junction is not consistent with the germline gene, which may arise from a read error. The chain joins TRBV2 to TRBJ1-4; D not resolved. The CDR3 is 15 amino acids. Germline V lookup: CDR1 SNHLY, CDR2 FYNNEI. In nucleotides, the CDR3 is TGTGCCAGCAGCGAAGTGGCATCAGCTAATGAAAAACTGTTTTTT. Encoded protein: CASSEVASANEKLFF.

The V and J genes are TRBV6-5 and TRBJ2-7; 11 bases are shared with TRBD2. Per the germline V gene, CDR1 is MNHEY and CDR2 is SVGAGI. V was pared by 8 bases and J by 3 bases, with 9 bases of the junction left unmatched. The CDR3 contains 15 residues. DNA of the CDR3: TGTGCCAGCGGCCTCGGGACTAGCGGACTCTACGAGCAGTACTTC. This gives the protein CASGLGTSGLYEQYF.

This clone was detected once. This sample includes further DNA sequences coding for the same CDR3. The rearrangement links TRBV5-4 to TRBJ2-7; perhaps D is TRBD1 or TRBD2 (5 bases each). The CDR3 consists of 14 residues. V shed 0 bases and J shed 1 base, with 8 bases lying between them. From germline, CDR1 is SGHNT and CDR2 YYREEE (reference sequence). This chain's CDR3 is CASSLVGGSYEQYF. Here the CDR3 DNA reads TGTGCCAGCAGCTTGGTTGGGGGTTCCTACGAGCAGTACTTC.

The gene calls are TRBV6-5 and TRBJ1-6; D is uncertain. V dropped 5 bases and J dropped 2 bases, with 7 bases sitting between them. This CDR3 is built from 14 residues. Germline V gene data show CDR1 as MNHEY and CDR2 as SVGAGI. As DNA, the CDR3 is TGTGCCAGCAGTCCAGGAACCTATAATTCACCCCTCCACTTT. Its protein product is CASSPGTYNSPLHF.

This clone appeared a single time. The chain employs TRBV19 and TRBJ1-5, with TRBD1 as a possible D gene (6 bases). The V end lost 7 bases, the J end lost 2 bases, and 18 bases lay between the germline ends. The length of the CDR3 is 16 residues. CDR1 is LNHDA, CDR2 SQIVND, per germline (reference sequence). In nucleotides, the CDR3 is TGTGCCAGTATGGGGGGCGGCCCCGCGGGCAATCAGCCCCAGCATTTT. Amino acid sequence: CASMGGGPAGNQPQHF.

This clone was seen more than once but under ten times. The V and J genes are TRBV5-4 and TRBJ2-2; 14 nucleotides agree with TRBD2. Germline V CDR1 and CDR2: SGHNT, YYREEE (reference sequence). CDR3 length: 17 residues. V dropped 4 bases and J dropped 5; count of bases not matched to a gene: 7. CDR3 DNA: TGTGCCAGCAGCAGGGGACTAGCGGGAGTGTGGACCGGGGAGCTGTTTTTT. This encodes CASSRGLAGVWTGELFF.

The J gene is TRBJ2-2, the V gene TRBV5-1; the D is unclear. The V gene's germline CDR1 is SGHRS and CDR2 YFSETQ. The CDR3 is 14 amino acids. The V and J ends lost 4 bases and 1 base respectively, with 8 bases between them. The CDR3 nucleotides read TGCGCCAGCAGCGCCCCAGAGAACACCGGGGAGCTGTTTTTT. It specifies CASSAPENTGELFF.

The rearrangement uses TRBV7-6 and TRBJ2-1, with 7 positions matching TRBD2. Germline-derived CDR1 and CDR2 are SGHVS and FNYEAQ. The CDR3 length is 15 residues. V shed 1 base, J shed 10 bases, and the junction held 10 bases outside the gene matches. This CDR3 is CASSLGGTTSAEQFF. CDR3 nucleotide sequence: TGTGCCAGCAGCTTAGGAGGGACTACCTCCGCCGAGCAGTTCTTC.

CDR3 nucleotide sequence: TGTGCCAGCAGTGAACGCCTAGCGGGAGATACGCAGTATTTT. This encodes CASSERLAGDTQYF. This sequence joins TRBV25-1 and TRBJ2-3, with 8 bases lining up with TRBD2. V gave up 2 bases and J gave up 5 bases; unmatched junction bases: 3. Germline CDR1 reads MGHDK; CDR2 reads SYGVNS. This CDR3 has 14 residues.

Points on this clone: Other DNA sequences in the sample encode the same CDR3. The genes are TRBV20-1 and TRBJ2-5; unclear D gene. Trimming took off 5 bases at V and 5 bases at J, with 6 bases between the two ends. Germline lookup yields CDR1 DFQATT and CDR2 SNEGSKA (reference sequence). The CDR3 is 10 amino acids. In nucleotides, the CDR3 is TGCAGTGCTGCAAGGGAGACCCAGTACTTC. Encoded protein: CSAARETQYF.

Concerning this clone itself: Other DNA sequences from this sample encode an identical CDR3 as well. The CDR3 reads CASSLVPDTQYF. The CDR3 nucleotides read TGTGCCAGCAGTTTAGTCCCAGATACGCAGTATTTT. The V call is TRBV12-3 or TRBV12-4, the J call TRBJ2-3; no clear D. The V gene lost 1 base and the J gene lost 4 bases, with 3 bases spanning the gap. The CDR3 spans 12 residues.

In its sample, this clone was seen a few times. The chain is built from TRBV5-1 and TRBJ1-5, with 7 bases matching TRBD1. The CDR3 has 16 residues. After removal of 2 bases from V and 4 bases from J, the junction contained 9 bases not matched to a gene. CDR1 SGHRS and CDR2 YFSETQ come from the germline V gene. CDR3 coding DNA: TGCGCCAGCAGCTTCGGGGCAGGGGGACCAAATCAGCCCCAGCATTTT. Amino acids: CASSFGAGGPNQPQHF.

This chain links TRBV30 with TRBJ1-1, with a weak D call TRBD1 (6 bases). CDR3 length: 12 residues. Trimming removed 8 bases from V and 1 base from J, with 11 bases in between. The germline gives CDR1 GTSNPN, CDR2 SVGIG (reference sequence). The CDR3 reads CALDRPNTEAFF. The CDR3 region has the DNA TGTGCCCTCGACAGGCCGAACACTGAAGCTTTCTTT.

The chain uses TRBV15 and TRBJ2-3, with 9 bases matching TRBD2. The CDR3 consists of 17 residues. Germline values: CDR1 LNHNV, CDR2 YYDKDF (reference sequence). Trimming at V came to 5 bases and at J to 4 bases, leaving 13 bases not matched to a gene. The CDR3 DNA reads TGTGCCACCAGCGGAGGAGGGGCGGGAGGGTGGCCAGATACGCAGTATTTT. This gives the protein CATSGGGAGGWPDTQYF.

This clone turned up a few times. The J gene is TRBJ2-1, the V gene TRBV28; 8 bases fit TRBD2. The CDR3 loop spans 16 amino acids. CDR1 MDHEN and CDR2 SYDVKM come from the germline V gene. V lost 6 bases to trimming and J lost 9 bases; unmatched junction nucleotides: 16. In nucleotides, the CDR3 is TGTGCCAGCAGCTTGATGCCGAGCGGGGGCGGGGGTGAGCAGTTCTTC. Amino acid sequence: CASSLMPSGGGGEQFF. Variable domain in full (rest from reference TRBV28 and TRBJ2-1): DVKVTQSSRYLVKRTGEKVFLECVQDMDHENMFWYRQDPGLGLRLIYFSYDVKMKEKGDIPEGYSVSREKKERFSLILESASTNQTSMYLCASSLMPSGGGGEQFFGPGTRLTVL.

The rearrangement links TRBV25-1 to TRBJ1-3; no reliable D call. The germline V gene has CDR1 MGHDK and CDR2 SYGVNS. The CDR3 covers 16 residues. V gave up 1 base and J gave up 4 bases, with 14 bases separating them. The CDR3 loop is CASSEFGQVAGNTIYF. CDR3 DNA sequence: TGTGCCAGCAGTGAATTTGGGCAGGTCGCCGGAAACACCATATATTTT.

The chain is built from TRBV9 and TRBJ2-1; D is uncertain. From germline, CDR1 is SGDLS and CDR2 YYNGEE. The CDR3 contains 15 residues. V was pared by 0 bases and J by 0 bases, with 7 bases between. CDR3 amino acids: CASSVDPFSYNEQFF. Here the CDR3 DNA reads TGTGCCAGCAGCGTAGATCCATTCTCCTACAATGAGCAGTTCTTC.

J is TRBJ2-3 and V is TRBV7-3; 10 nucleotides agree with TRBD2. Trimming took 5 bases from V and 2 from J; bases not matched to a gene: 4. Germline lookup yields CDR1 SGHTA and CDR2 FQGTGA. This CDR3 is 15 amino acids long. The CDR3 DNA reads TGTGCCAGCAGCACCGGGACTAGCGCCACAGATACGCAGTATTTT. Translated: CASSTGTSATDTQYF.

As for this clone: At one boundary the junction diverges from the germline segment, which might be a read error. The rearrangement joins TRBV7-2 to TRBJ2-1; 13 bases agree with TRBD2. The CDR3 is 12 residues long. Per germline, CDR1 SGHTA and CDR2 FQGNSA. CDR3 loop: CASSWGLAGMVF. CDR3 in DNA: TGTGCCAGCAGCTGGGGACTAGCGGGAATGGTCTTC. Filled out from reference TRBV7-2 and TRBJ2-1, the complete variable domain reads GAGVSQSPSNKVTEKGKDVELRCDPISGHTALYWYRQSLGQGLEFLIYFQGNSAPDKSGLPSDRFSAERTGGSVSTLTIQRTQQEDSAVYLCASSWGLAGMVFGPGTRLTVL.

CDR3 residues: CASSLVGGYSSRNSPLHF. In DNA form, the CDR3 reads TGTGCCAGCAGCCTGGTGGGGGGCTACTCGTCCAGGAATTCACCCCTCCACTTT. V and J are TRBV5-8 and TRBJ1-6, with D tentatively TRBD1 (6 bases). CDR3 size: 18 residues. V lost 4 bases and J 7 bases, leaving 24 bases between the germline ends. Germline loops: CDR1 SGHTS, CDR2 YDEGEE.